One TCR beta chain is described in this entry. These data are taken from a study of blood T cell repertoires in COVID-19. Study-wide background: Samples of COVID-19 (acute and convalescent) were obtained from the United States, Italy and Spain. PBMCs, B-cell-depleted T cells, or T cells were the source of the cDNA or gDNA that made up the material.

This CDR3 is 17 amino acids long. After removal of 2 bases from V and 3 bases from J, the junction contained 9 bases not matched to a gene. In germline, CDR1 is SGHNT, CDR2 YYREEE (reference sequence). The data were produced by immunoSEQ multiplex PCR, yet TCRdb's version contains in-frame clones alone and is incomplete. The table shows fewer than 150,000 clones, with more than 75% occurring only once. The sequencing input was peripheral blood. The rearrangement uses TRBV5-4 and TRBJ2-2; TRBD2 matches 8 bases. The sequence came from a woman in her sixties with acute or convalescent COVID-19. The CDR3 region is CASSFISGIMDTGELFF. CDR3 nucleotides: TGTGCCAGCAGCTTCATTAGCGGGATAATGGACACCGGGGAGCTGTTTTTT.